Shown below are 6 T cell receptor beta chains from a single sample sequenced in a study of chemoradiotherapy in HPV16-positive cancers. Using immunoSEQ multiplex PCR, the repertoire was profiled, and TCRdb retains in-frame clones only, with some absent. The sample has fewer than 15,000 clones, around 68% seen once. This specimen was collected from a patient who underwent chemoradiotherapy. The receptors originated from a human donor with HPV-associated anogenital cancer.

This clone is a singleton in its sample. The V gene is TRBV9, the J gene TRBJ2-7; D remains ambiguous. This CDR3 is 14 amino acids long. The germline V gene encodes CDR1 SGDLS and CDR2 YYNGEE. Trimming cost V 0 bases and J 6 bases, with 13 bases left between them. This CDR3 reads CASSVAERQSEQYF. CDR3 bases: TGTGCCAGCAGCGTAGCGGAAAGGCAGAGCGAGCAGTACTTC.

This chain uses TRBV28 with TRBJ2-5, with TRBD2 as a possible D gene (7 bases). Germline values: CDR1 MDHEN, CDR2 SYDVKM. Deletions cut 5 bases from V and 5 bases from J, with 18 bases between. CDR3 length: 15 residues. CDR3 bases: TGTGCCAGCAGTCCCCCTGGGGGGGCTAGGGAGACCCAGTACTTC. Protein sequence: CASSPPGGARETQYF.

The rearrangement joins TRBV25-1 to TRBJ1-1, with 8 bases that match TRBD1. This CDR3 region has 14 residues. The V segment lost 7 bases and the J segment 0 bases; nucleotides outside the gene matches: 4. Germline V lookup: CDR1 MGHDK, CDR2 SYGVNS. As DNA, the CDR3 is TGTGCCAGCATCGGCAGGGGGCTGAACACTGAAGCTTTCTTT. Translation: CASIGRGLNTEAFF.

On this clone: The same CDR3 is also encoded by other DNA sequences in this sample. The V gene is TRBV27, the J gene TRBJ2-3; tentative D call: TRBD1 (6 bases). V was clipped by 7 bases and J by 0 bases, with 14 bases between them. This CDR3 is 15 amino acids long. Germline V gene lookup returns CDR1 MNHEY and CDR2 SMNVEV (reference sequence). DNA of the CDR3: TGTGCCAGCACCGTGGACAGAACTAGCACAGATACGCAGTATTTT. Translation gives CASTVDRTSTDTQYF.

The chain couples TRBV27 to TRBJ1-2; a weak D match, TRBD1 (6 bases). V was shortened by 1 base and J by 4 bases, with 10 bases between the two germline ends. CDR3 length: 14 residues. The germline V gene encodes CDR1 MNHEY and CDR2 SMNVEV (reference sequence). CDR3 in amino acids: CASSLFGGGYGYTF. CDR3 nucleotides: TGTGCCAGCAGTTTATTTGGGGGCGGCTATGGCTACACCTTC.

The chain combines TRBV6-1 with TRBJ2-1; no definite D call. V lost 4 bases to trimming and J lost 0 bases, with 10 bases between them. Germline CDR1 MNHNS, CDR2 SASEGT. The CDR3 runs 15 residues. The CDR3 sequence: CASSAERHSYNEQFF. The CDR3, as DNA: TGTGCCAGCAGTGCAGAGCGACACTCCTACAATGAGCAGTTCTTC.